The 10 T cell receptor beta chains presented below share a single source sample, sequenced in a study of response to subunit inactivated influenza vaccine. MiXCR, applied by TCRdb to the RT-PCR reads, yields one record per CDR3 protein. Of more than 400,000 distinct CDR3 sequences listed, 6% to 9% were seen once; the top ten hold around 12%. The material was PBMCs from blood, obtained 23 months after vaccination. The receptors here all came from a man aged 50-75 years who received an inactivated influenza vaccine.

The V and J genes are TRBV5-1 and TRBJ2-5; either TRBD1 or TRBD2 may supply D (5 bases each). Trimming left V 2 bases short and J 1 base short, with 9 bases between. Germline V gene sequence: CDR1 SGHRS, CDR2 YFSETQ. The CDR3 covers 14 residues. CDR3 sequence: CASSLSGTQETQYF. The CDR3 coding sequence is TGCGCCAGCAGCTTATCAGGGACCCAAGAGACCCAGTACTTC.

This clonotype has at least ten counts. V gene TRBV12-3 or TRBV12-4 combines with J gene TRBJ1-5; the match to TRBD1 covers 10 bases. V was pared by 6 bases and J by 1 base, with 9 bases of the junction left unmatched. The CDR3 consists of 17 residues. The CDR3 sequence is CASRPTGGRGSNQPQHF. The CDR3 nucleotides read TGTGCCAGCAGGCCGACAGGGGGCAGAGGGAGCAATCAGCCCCAGCATTTT.

This clonotype has ten or more counts. This chain uses TRBV5-1 with TRBJ2-2; 7 bases are shared with TRBD2. This CDR3 region has 15 residues. Trimming took 1 base from V and 5 from J; bases not matched to a gene: 5. Germline V gives CDR1 SGHRS, CDR2 YFSETQ. CDR3 in DNA: TGCGCCAGCAGCTTGTATATTAGCGGGACCGGGGAGCTGTTTTTT. Protein: CASSLYISGTGELFF.

The sample holds one count of this clonotype. The genes are TRBV21-1 and TRBJ2-7. TRBV21-1 represents a pseudogene. The length of the CDR3 is 17 residues. The DNA for the CDR3 is TGTGCCAGCAGCAAGCGAGCTATCGCGGCGGGCTGCTACGAGCAGTACTTC. Translation: CASSKRAIAAGCYEQYF.

This clonotype has ten or more counts. The V call is TRBV10-3, the J call TRBJ1-2, with 8 positions matching TRBD1. Germline CDR1 is ENHRY and CDR2 is SYGVKD. Trimming took 10 bases from V and 7 from J; bases not matched to a gene: 8. The CDR3 length is 12 residues. The CDR3 nucleotides are TGTGCCACCACAGGGGGTCTGCGTGGCTACACCTTC. This sequence encodes CATTGGLRGYTF.

There are many counts of this clonotype. This rearrangement joins TRBV15 to TRBJ1-4, with D hard to call. This CDR3 is 15 amino acids long. V was pared by 0 bases and J by 3 bases, with 8 bases between. CDR1 LNHNV and CDR2 YYDKDF come from the germline V gene (reference sequence). CDR3 region: CATSREQNSNEKLFF. CDR3 bases: TGTGCCACCAGCAGAGAACAGAACTCTAATGAAAAACTGTTTTTT.

This clonotype has more than one count but fewer than ten. This rearrangement joins TRBV7-9 to TRBJ2-1; TRBD2 aligns across 13 bases. The CDR3 sequence is 15 residues long. The germline gives CDR1 SEHNR, CDR2 FQNEAQ (reference sequence). V was clipped by 10 bases and J by 6 bases; unmatched bases: 9. The CDR3 sequence is CATGLAGAGGNEQFF. The CDR3 DNA sequence: TGTGCCACCGGACTAGCGGGAGCCGGCGGCAATGAGCAGTTCTTC. Filled out from reference TRBV7-9 and TRBJ2-1, the complete variable domain reads DTGVSQNPRHKITKRGQNVTFRCDPISEHNRLYWYRQTLGQGPEFLTYFQNEAQLEKSRLLSDRFSAERPKGSFSTLEIQRTEQGDSAMYLCATGLAGAGGNEQFFGPGTRLTVL.

CDR3 coding DNA: TGCAGCGCTTTGACAGGGGCTGGGATTGATGAGCAGTTCTTC. Translated: CSALTGAGIDEQFF. V is TRBV29-1 and J is TRBJ2-1; TRBD1 matches 8 bases. There are 14 residues in the CDR3. The germline CDR1 and CDR2 sequences are SQVTM and ANQGSEA. The V segment lost 7 bases and the J segment 8 bases; nucleotides outside the gene matches: 13.

The sample holds a few counts of this clonotype. The CDR3 nucleotides read TGTGCCAGCAGCGATACAGGGGGCGGGAAGACCCAGTACTTC. Its translation is CASSDTGGGKTQYF. This chain joins TRBV9 and TRBJ2-5; 9 bases match TRBD1. V shed 3 bases and J 6 bases; nucleotides not matched to a gene: 6. Germline CDR1 reads SGDLS; CDR2 reads YYNGEE. The CDR3 extends over 14 amino acids.

The CDR3 loop is CSARDGPRQINEKLFF. The CDR3 region has the DNA TGCAGTGCTAGAGATGGGCCCCGTCAGATAAATGAAAAACTGTTTTTT. The chain carries TRBV20-1 and TRBJ1-4; D ambiguous. Looked up from germline, CDR1 is DFQATT and CDR2 is SNEGSKA (reference sequence). The CDR3 totals 16 residues. V was clipped by 0 bases and J by 5 bases, with 16 bases between them.